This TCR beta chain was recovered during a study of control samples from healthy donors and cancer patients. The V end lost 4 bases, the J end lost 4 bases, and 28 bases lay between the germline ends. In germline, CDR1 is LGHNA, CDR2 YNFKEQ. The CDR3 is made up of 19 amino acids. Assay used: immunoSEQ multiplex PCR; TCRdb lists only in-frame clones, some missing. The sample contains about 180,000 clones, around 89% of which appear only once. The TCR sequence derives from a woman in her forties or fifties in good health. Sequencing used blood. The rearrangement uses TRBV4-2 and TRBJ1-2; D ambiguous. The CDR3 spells CASSPLKSRVGRRPYGYTF. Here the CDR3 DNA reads TGTGCCAGCAGCCCCCTCAAAAGCCGCGTAGGTCGGCGCCCCTATGGCTACACCTTC.